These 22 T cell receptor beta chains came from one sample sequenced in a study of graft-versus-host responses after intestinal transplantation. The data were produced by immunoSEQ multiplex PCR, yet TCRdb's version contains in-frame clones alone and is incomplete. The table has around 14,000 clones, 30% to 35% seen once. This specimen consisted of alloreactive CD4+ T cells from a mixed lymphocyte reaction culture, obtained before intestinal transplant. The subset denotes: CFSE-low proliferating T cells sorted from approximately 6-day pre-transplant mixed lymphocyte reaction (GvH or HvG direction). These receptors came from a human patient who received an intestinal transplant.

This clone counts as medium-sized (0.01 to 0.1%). The CDR3 sequence: CASSLTGHSGNTIYF. In DNA, the CDR3 is TGTGCCAGCAGCTTAACAGGGCATTCTGGAAACACCATATATTTT. The rearrangement links TRBV7-9 to TRBJ1-3; a weak D match, TRBD1 (6 bases). V was pared by 2 bases and J by 1 base, with 9 bases between. From germline, CDR1 is SEHNR and CDR2 FQNEAQ (reference sequence). The CDR3 is 15 amino acids. Full variable domain (missing parts from reference TRBV7-9 and TRBJ1-3): DTGVSQNPRHKITKRGQNVTFRCDPISEHNRLYWYRQTLGQGPEFLTYFQNEAQLEKSRLLSDRFSAERPKGSFSTLEIQRTEQGDSAMYLCASSLTGHSGNTIYFGEGSWLTVV.

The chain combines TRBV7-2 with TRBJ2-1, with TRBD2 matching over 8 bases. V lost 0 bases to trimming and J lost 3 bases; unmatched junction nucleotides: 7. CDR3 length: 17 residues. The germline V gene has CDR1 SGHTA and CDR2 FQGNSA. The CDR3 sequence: CASSLAAGTSGYNEQFF. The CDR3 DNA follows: TGTGCCAGCAGCTTAGCAGCTGGCACTAGCGGCTACAATGAGCAGTTCTTC.

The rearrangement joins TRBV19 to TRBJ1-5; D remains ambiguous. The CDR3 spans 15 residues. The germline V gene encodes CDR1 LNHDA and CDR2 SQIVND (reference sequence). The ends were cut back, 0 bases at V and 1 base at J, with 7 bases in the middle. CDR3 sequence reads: CASSIERRSNQPQHF. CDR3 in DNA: TGTGCCAGTAGTATAGAGCGGAGAAGCAATCAGCCCCAGCATTTT.

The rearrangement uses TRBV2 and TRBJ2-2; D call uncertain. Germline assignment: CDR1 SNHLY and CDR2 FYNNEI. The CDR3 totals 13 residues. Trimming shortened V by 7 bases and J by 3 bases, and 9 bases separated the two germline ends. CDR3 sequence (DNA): TGTGCCAGCACAGAGTTGTACACCGGGGAGCTGTTTTTT. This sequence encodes CASTELYTGELFF.

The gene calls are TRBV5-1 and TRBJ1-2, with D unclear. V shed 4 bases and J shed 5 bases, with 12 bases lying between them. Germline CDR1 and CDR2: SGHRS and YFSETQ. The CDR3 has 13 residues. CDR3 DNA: TGCGCCAGCAGCGCCTCGGGTCAATATGGCTACACCTTC. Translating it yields CASSASGQYGYTF.

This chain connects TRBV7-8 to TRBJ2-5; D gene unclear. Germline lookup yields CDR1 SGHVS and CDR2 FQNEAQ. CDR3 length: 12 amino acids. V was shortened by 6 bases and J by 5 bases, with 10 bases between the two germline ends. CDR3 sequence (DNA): TGTGCCAGCAGTTTTAGTTCGGAGACCCAGTACTTC. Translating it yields CASSFSSETQYF.

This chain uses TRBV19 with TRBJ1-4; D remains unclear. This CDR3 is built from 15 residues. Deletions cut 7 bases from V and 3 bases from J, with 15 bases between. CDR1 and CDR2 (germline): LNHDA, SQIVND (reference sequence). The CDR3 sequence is CASKEGILPNEKLFF. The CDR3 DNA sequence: TGTGCCAGTAAGGAGGGCATATTGCCTAATGAAAAACTGTTTTTT.

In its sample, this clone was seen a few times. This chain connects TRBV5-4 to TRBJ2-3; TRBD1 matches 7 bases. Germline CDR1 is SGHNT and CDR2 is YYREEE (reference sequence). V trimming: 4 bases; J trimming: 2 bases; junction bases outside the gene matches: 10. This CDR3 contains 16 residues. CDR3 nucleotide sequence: TGTGCCAGCAGCCCGGGACAGAGGGGGATCACAGATACGCAGTATTTT. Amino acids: CASSPGQRGITDTQYF. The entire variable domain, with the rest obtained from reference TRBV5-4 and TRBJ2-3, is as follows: ETGVTQSPTHLIKTRGQQVTLRCSSQSGHNTVSWYQQALGQGPQFIFQYYREEENGRGNFPPRFSGLQFPNYSSELNVNALELDDSALYLCASSPGQRGITDTQYFGPGTRLTVL.

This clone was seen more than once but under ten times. CDR3 protein: CASSLASTSGLYEQYF. The CDR3, as DNA: TGTGCCAGCAGTTTAGCGTCCACTAGCGGTCTCTACGAGCAGTACTTC. V usage is TRBV2 and J usage is TRBJ2-7; 8 nucleotides match TRBD2. This CDR3 spans 16 amino acids. Germline V gene sequence: CDR1 SNHLY, CDR2 FYNNEI. V shed 5 bases, J shed 3 bases, and the junction held 12 bases outside the gene matches.

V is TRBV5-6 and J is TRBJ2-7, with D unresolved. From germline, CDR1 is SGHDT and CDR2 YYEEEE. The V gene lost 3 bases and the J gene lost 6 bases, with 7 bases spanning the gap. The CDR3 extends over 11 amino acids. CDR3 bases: TGTGCCAGCAGCTCCTTCGGCGAGCAGTACTTC. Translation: CASSSFGEQYF.

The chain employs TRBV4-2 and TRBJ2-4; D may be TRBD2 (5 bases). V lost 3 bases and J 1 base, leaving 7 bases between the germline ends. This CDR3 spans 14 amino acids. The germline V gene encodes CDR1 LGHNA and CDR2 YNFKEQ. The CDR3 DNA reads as TGTGCCAGCAGCCACTGGGAGGCCAAAAACATTCAGTACTTC. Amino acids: CASSHWEAKNIQYF.

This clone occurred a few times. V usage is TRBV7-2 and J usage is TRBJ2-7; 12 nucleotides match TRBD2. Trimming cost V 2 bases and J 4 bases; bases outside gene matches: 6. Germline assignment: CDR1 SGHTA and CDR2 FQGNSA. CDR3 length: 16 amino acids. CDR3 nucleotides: TGTGCCAGCAGCTTACTGGGGACTAGCGGGTTATACGAGCAGTACTTC. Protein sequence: CASSLLGTSGLYEQYF.

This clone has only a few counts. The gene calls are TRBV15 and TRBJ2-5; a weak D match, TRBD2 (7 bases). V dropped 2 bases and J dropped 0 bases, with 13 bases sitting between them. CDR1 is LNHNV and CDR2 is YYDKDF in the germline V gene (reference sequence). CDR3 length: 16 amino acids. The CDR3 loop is CATSRLSGTNQETQYF. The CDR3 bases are TGTGCCACCAGCAGACTAAGCGGGACAAACCAAGAGACCCAGTACTTC. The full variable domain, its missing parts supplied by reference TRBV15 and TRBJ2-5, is DAMVIQNPRYQVTQFGKPVTLSCSQTLNHNVMYWYQQKSSQAPKLLFHYYDKDFNNEADTPDNFQSRRPNTSFCFLDIRSPGLGDTAMYLCATSRLSGTNQETQYFGPGTRLLVL.

CDR3 DNA sequence: TGTGCCAGCAGCTTGGTAGCAGATGCAACTAATGAAAAACTGTTTTTT. This sequence encodes CASSLVADATNEKLFF. The chain joins TRBV5-4 to TRBJ1-4; D is undetermined. The ends were cut back, 0 bases at V and 0 bases at J, with 9 bases in the middle. Germline values: CDR1 SGHNT, CDR2 YYREEE (reference sequence). The CDR3 length is 16 residues.

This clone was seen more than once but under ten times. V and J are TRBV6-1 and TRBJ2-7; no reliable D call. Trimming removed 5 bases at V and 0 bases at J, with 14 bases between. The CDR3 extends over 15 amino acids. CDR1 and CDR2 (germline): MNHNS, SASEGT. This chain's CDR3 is CASSKLGYTSYEQYF. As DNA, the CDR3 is TGTGCCAGCAGTAAATTAGGGTACACCTCCTACGAGCAGTACTTC.

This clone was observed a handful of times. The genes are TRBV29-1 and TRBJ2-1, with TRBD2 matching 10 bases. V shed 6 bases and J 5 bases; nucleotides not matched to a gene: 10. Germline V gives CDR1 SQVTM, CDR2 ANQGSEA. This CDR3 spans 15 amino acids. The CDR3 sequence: CSVFLLAGRNNEQFF. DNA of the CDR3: TGCAGCGTCTTCCTACTAGCGGGAAGGAACAATGAGCAGTTCTTC.

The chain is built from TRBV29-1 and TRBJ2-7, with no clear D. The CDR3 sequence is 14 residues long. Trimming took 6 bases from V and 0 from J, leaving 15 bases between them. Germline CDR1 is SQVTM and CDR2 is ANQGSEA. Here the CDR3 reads CSVLDPYGSYEQYF. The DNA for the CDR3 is TGCAGCGTCCTGGACCCGTACGGCTCCTACGAGCAGTACTTC.

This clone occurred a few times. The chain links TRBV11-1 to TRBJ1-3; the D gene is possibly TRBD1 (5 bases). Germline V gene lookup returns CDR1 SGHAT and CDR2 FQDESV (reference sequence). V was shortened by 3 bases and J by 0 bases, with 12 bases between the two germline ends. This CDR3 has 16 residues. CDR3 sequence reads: CASSLGGTLSGNTIYF. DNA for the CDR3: TGTGCCAGCAGCTTGGGGGGGACTCTCTCTGGAAACACCATATATTTT.

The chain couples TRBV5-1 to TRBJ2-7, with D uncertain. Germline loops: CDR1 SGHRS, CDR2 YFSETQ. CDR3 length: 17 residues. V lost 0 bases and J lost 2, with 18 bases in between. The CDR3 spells CASSLVVSADTTYEQYF. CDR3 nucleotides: TGCGCCAGCAGCTTGGTTGTTTCGGCAGATACTACCTACGAGCAGTACTTC.

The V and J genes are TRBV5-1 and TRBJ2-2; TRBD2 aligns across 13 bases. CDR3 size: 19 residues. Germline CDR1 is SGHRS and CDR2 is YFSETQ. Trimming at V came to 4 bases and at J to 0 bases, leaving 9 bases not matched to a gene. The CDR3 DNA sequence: TGCGCCAGCAGCATACGGACTAGCGGGGGTACCGCGAACACCGGGGAGCTGTTTTTT. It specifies CASSIRTSGGTANTGELFF.

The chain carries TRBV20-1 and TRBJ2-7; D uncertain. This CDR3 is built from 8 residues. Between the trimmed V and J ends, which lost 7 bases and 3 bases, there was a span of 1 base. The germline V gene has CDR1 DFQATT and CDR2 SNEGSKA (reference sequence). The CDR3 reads CSVYEQYF. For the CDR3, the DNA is TGCAGTGTCTACGAGCAGTACTTC.

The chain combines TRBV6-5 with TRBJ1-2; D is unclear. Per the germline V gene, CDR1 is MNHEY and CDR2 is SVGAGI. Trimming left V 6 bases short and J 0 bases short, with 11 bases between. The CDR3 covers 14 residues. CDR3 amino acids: CASRLGRSNYGYTF. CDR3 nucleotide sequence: TGTGCCAGCAGGCTCGGACGATCTAACTATGGCTACACCTTC.